What follows are 22 T cell receptor beta chains derived from one specimen sequenced in a study of human T cells and chemical hapten exposure. Specified time point: pre-sensitization, week 0. Treatment given: therapeutic diphenylcyclopropenone sensitization with weekly scalp DPC. Each CDR3 protein gets one entry after TCRdb re-called the RACE reads with MiXCR. The sample includes 250,000 or so distinct CDR3 sequences, over 8% of them seen just once. Here the sequenced sample was whole blood, taken in connection with sensitization to the hapten diphenylcyclopropenone (DPC). All receptors come from a middle-aged woman with alopecia areata. Some clones in this sample may be carry-over from other donors' samples.

This clonotype was picked up a small number of times. This chain joins TRBV20-1 and TRBJ2-7, with TRBD1 as a possible D gene (6 bases). Germline CDR1 and CDR2: DFQATT and SNEGSKA (reference sequence). CDR3 size: 13 residues. Deletions cut 6 bases from V and 6 bases from J, with 18 bases between. As DNA, the CDR3 is TGCAGTGCCCCGACAGGCCTCCCCCTCGAGCAGTACTTC. Translation: CSAPTGLPLEQYF.

The chain joins TRBV11-1 to TRBJ2-7; weak D call: TRBD2 (5 bases). This CDR3 is built from 13 residues. Trimming shortened V by 5 bases and J by 0 bases, and 8 bases separated the two germline ends. Germline-derived CDR1 and CDR2 are SGHAT and FQDESV (reference sequence). CDR3 in amino acids: CASSRTYSYEQYF. The CDR3 DNA reads TGTGCCAGCAGCCGGACTTACTCCTACGAGCAGTACTTC.

The chain links TRBV6-2 or TRBV6-3 to TRBJ2-7, with 8 positions matching TRBD1. Germline CDR1 and CDR2: MNHEY and SVGEGT. V was clipped by 2 bases and J by 0 bases; unmatched bases: 15. The CDR3 is 19 amino acids. The CDR3 bases are TGTGCCAGCAGTTACCCCTCTTATTGGGGACAGGCCGTCTCCTACGAGCAGTACTTC. The encoded protein is CASSYPSYWGQAVSYEQYF.

This clonotype was picked up a small number of times. This sequence joins TRBV4-2 and TRBJ2-2, with D possibly TRBD1 on 5 matching bases. Trimming removed 1 base at V and 1 base at J, with 10 bases between. The CDR3 loop spans 16 amino acids. CDR1 LGHNA and CDR2 YNFKEQ come from the germline V gene. CDR3 in amino acids: CASSQVPQGNTGELFF. CDR3 DNA: TGTGCCAGCAGCCAAGTTCCCCAGGGGAACACCGGGGAGCTGTTTTTT.

The chain carries TRBV29-1 and TRBJ2-5, with D tentatively TRBD1 (6 bases). This CDR3 contains 13 residues. Trimming cost V 4 bases and J 2 bases, with 11 bases left between them. Looked up from germline, CDR1 is SQVTM and CDR2 is ANQGSEA. The CDR3 region has the DNA TGCAGCGTTGGGACAGCACTTCAAGAGACCCAGTACTTC. It is translated as CSVGTALQETQYF.

This clonotype appeared a few times. This chain joins TRBV24-1 and TRBJ2-2; D is ambiguous. Germline CDR1 is KGHDR and CDR2 is SFDVKD. The CDR3 spans 11 residues. Trimming stripped 7 bases from V and 5 bases from J, with 4 bases between. The CDR3 sequence: CATSRTGELFF. For the CDR3, the DNA is TGTGCCACCAGCCGGACCGGGGAGCTGTTTTTT.

This chain links TRBV20-1 with TRBJ2-7; 11 nucleotides line up with TRBD2. CDR3 length: 16 amino acids. Germline V gene sequence: CDR1 DFQATT, CDR2 SNEGSKA (reference sequence). The J segment lost 4 bases and the V segment lost 1 base, leaving 9 bases of the junction unmatched. The CDR3 loop reads CSARGPSGRLTYEQYF. DNA of the CDR3: TGCAGTGCTAGAGGGCCTAGCGGGAGGCTAACTTACGAGCAGTACTTC.

This clonotype was seen more than once but under ten times. The rearrangement joins TRBV11-2 to TRBJ2-7, with D perhaps given as TRBD1 or TRBD2 (5 bases each). This CDR3 region has 14 residues. The V end was cut by 5 bases, the J end by 3 bases, with 14 bases between. Germline V gene lookup returns CDR1 SGHAT and CDR2 FQNNGV. The CDR3 spells CASSVRDGYYEQYF. The CDR3 DNA follows: TGTGCCAGCAGCGTCCGGGACGGTTACTACGAGCAGTACTTC. Together with reference TRBV11-2 and TRBJ2-7, the CDR3 gives the full variable domain: EAGVAQSPRYKIIEKRQSVAFWCNPISGHATLYWYQQILGQGPKLLIQFQNNGVVDDSQLPKDRFSAERLKGVDSTLKIQPAKLEDSAVYLCASSVRDGYYEQYFGPGTRLTVT.

This clonotype came up many times. The chain employs TRBV27 and TRBJ2-2; D is undetermined. V was trimmed by 6 bases and J by 6 bases, leaving 20 bases between them. Germline CDR1 MNHEY, CDR2 SMNVEV (reference sequence). The CDR3 totals 16 residues. The CDR3 loop is CASSPPSLPRAGELFF. For the CDR3, the DNA is TGTGCCAGCAGCCCCCCTTCCCTCCCTCGGGCCGGGGAGCTGTTTTTT.

This clonotype was counted a few times. The chain combines TRBV20-1 with TRBJ2-1; TRBD2 matches at 10 bases. V lost 0 bases, J lost 2 bases, and 16 bases stayed unmatched. CDR1 is DFQATT, CDR2 SNEGSKA, per germline (reference sequence). The CDR3 is 20 amino acids. The CDR3 spells CSARDLLSSGSRSAYNEQFF. For the CDR3, the DNA is TGCAGTGCTAGAGATCTCTTGTCTAGCGGGAGTCGGTCAGCCTACAATGAGCAGTTCTTC.

In this sample, this clonotype turned up many times. The chain combines TRBV29-1 with TRBJ2-1; 9 bases are a match to TRBD2. Germline loops: CDR1 SQVTM, CDR2 ANQGSEA. This CDR3 has 14 residues. V trimming: 3 bases; J trimming: 10 bases; junction bases outside the gene matches: 10. The chain's CDR3 is CSVELAGTPGEQFF. The CDR3, as DNA: TGCAGCGTTGAGCTAGCGGGGACTCCAGGGGAGCAGTTCTTC.

This rearrangement joins TRBV7-8 to TRBJ2-3; unclear D gene. The CDR3 has 13 amino acids. CDR1 is SGHVS and CDR2 is FQNEAQ in the germline V gene. V was pared by 1 base and J by 8 bases, with 10 bases between. DNA for the CDR3: TGTGCCAGCAGCTTAGTGGGTGGGGTTACGCAGTATTTT. Amino acid sequence: CASSLVGGVTQYF.

The J gene is TRBJ2-3, the V gene TRBV12-3 or TRBV12-4; TRBD1 agrees at 10 bases. After removal of 7 bases from V and 5 bases from J, the junction contained 6 bases not matched to a gene. The CDR3 covers 14 residues. The DNA of the CDR3 is TGTGCCAGCACCCCGGGACAGGGGCGAGATACGCAGTATTTT. Translating gives CASTPGQGRDTQYF.

This clonotype was seen a handful of times. This chain joins TRBV28 and TRBJ2-3, with TRBD2 matching over 8 bases. The CDR3 sequence is 13 residues long. Looked up from germline, CDR1 is MDHEN and CDR2 is SYDVKM. J gave up 1 base and V 6 bases, and 0 bases lay outside the gene matches. The CDR3 loop is CASRGLGTDTQYF. CDR3 coding DNA: TGTGCCAGCAGGGGACTAGGCACAGATACGCAGTATTTT.

This clonotype appeared a few times. The genes are TRBV7-2 and TRBJ2-7; D is perhaps TRBD1 or TRBD2 (5 bases each). The CDR3 consists of 16 residues. Germline V gene sequence: CDR1 SGHTA, CDR2 FQGNSA. V was cut by 5 bases and J by 1 base, with 18 bases left in between. CDR3 sequence reads: CASSPGIGTASYEQYF. The CDR3 coding sequence is TGTGCCAGCAGCCCGGGTATCGGGACGGCGTCCTACGAGCAGTACTTC.

The chain couples TRBV21-1 to TRBJ2-7; the table assigns TRBD1, which was not confirmed against the DNA. TRBV21-1 is a pseudogene segment. The CDR3 covers 16 residues. The CDR3 region is CASRTGTTNRGYEQYF. The CDR3 coding sequence is TGTGCCAGCAGGACCGGGACGACTAATCGGGGCTACGAGCAGTACTTC.

This clonotype was counted many times. The chain is built from TRBV20-1 and TRBJ1-5; D not certain. The V gene lost 1 base and the J gene lost 9 bases, with 10 bases spanning the gap. The germline CDR1 and CDR2 sequences are DFQATT and SNEGSKA (reference sequence). The CDR3 has 12 residues. The CDR3 sequence: CSARVGTRPQHF. DNA of the CDR3: TGCAGTGCTAGAGTCGGTACCCGGCCCCAGCATTTT.

This clonotype has a handful of counts. The chain uses TRBV29-1 and TRBJ2-7, with no clear D. CDR1 is SQVTM, CDR2 ANQGSEA, per germline. Trimming took 5 bases from V and 5 from J, leaving 13 bases between them. The CDR3 is 12 residues long. As DNA, the CDR3 is TGCAGCGTTTCCAATTCTATGGACGAGCAGTACTTC. As protein: CSVSNSMDEQYF.

The rearrangement uses TRBV20-1 and TRBJ1-5; D not certain. The V gene lost 3 bases and the J gene lost 2 bases, with 5 bases spanning the gap. Germline V gene data show CDR1 as DFQATT and CDR2 as SNEGSKA (reference sequence). The CDR3 length is 12 residues. The CDR3 sequence is CSARKGNQPQHF. The CDR3 DNA reads TGCAGTGCTAGGAAAGGCAATCAGCCCCAGCATTTT.

This clonotype was detected ten times or more. This chain uses TRBV20-1 with TRBJ2-5, with a weak D call TRBD2 (6 bases). CDR3 length equals 13 residues. The germline V gene encodes CDR1 DFQATT and CDR2 SNEGSKA (reference sequence). Between the trimmed V and J ends, which lost 3 bases and 5 bases, there was a span of 13 bases. CDR3 DNA sequence: TGCAGTGCTAGTCTCGGGAGAGGGGAGACCCAGTACTTC. This gives the protein CSASLGRGETQYF.

CDR3 DNA: TGTGCCAGCAGTTTAATTGCTAGCGGGAGGGCCTTCGAGCAGTACTTC. Translated, it gives CASSLIASGRAFEQYF. V usage is TRBV28 and J usage is TRBJ2-7, with 12 nucleotides matching TRBD2. This CDR3 comprises 16 residues. V lost 2 bases to trimming and J lost 6 bases; unmatched junction nucleotides: 8. Germline CDR1 and CDR2: MDHEN and SYDVKM.

This clonotype has a handful of counts. The chain links TRBV12-5 to TRBJ1-5, with D hard to call. The CDR3 consists of 17 residues. V was trimmed by 0 bases and J by 0 bases, leaving 12 bases between them. Germline assignment: CDR1 LGHNT and CDR2 FRNRAP. DNA of the CDR3: TGTGCTAGTGGTTTGGTACCGGAGACGGTTAGCAATCAGCCCCAGCATTTT. Protein product: CASGLVPETVSNQPQHF.